This T cell receptor (beta chain) was documented in a study of Graves' ophthalmopathy and Graves' hyperthyroidism. For the study at large: Prior to any treatment, peripheral blood was collected at the time of initial diagnosis.

This clonotype was observed a few times. The diagnosis was founded upon clinical symptoms, serum thyroxine, TRAb, thyroid ultrasound and orbital computed tomography. V was clipped by 4 bases and J by 3 bases; unmatched bases: 8. This CDR3 has 15 residues. Per the germline V gene, CDR1 is LGHNA and CDR2 is YSLEER. Amplified material comprised TCR beta CDR3 regions derived from RNA transcripts. In the first round, RT-PCR was carried out with HTBI primers, and a multiplex PCR formed the second round. TCRdb reprocessed the multiplex PCR reads via MiXCR and lists one record per CDR3 protein. Altogether 500,000 to 800,000 distinct CDR3 sequences are present, about two fifths being singletons, with the ten largest covering 2.5% to 3.5%.

This receptor was identified in an adult man with Graves' ophthalmopathy. The J gene is TRBJ1-2, the V gene TRBV4-3, with 7 bases that match TRBD1. The sample was peripheral blood. CDR3 bases: TGCGCCAGCAGCCGCTCACACGGACAGGACTATGGCTACACCTTC. This codes for CASSRSHGQDYGYTF.